This T cell receptor beta chain was captured by sequencing in a study of CD8 T cells in ankylosing spondylitis. Per germline, CDR1 GTSNPN and CDR2 SVGIG (reference sequence). The V gene lost 2 bases and the J gene lost 9 bases, with 11 bases spanning the gap. CDR3 length: 11 residues. There are a few counts of this clonotype. Its target is not known. Libraries for TCR beta were made by quantitative 5'-RACE with molecular barcodes. TCRdb re-derived calls from the 5' RACE reads in MiXCR, one entry per CDR3 protein. The sample holds around 150,000 distinct CDR3 sequences, 18% seen once. Broader study findings: Within ankylosing spondylitis blood, a TCR beta motif made up of eight or nine highly homologous variants appeared to be characteristic. Past studies reported some motif variants in reactive arthritis synovial fluid and blood. Within matched ankylosing spondylitis synovial fluid, disease-linked clones were reportedly significantly enriched.

The origin of this receptor is a male donor with ankylosing spondylitis or in good health (not recorded which). The chain has TRBV30 and TRBJ2-7; D not certain. Material: blood, either unsorted or a sorted T cell fraction (not recorded which). The DNA of the CDR3 is TGTGCCTGGAGTTTTCGGCATGGGCAGTACTTC. Its protein product is CAWSFRHGQYF.